This paragraph reports one TCR beta chain. This entry comes from a study of glioma-infiltrating T cells after dendritic cell vaccination. Isocitrate dehydrogenase mutation was absent in all glioblastoma patients. The CDR3 runs to 14 residues. Germline V gene data show CDR1 as SNHLY and CDR2 as FYNNEI. The V and J ends lost 1 base and 2 bases respectively, with 7 bases between them. The primer mix had 60 V beta and 13 J beta primers. Libraries were prepared by immunoSEQ multiplex PCR; TCRdb keeps only in-frame clonotypes and omits some of them. The sample holds just over 95,000 clones; 75% to 85% are singletons and the top ten take around 6%.

The sequencing used blood, collected before dendritic cell vaccination. The TCR sequence derives from a human donor with glioblastoma. The chain recombines TRBV2 with TRBJ2-3; D possibly corresponds to TRBD2 (5 bases). The CDR3 is CASSEGEFTDTQYF. The CDR3, as DNA: TGTGCCAGCAGTGAAGGGGAGTTCACAGATACGCAGTATTTT.